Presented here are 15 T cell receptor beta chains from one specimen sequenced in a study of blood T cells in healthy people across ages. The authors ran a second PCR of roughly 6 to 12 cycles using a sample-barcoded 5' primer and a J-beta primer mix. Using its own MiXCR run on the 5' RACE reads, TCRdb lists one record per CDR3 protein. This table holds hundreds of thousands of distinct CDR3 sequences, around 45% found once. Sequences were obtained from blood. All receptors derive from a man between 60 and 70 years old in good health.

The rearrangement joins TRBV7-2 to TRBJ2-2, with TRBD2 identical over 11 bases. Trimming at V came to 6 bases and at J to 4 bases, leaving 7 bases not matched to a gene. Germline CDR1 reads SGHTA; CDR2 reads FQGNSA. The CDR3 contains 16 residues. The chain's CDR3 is CASRSSGGTFTGELFF. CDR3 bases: TGTGCCAGCAGGTCTAGCGGGGGGACCTTCACCGGGGAGCTGTTTTTT.

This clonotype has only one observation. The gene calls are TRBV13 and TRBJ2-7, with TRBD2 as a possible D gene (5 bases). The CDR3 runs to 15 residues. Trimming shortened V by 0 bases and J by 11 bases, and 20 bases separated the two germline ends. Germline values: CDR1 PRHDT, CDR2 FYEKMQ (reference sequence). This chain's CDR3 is CASSLGGGGSAVKYF. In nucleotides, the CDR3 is TGTGCCAGCAGCTTAGGGGGTGGAGGCTCCGCAGTGAAGTACTTC.

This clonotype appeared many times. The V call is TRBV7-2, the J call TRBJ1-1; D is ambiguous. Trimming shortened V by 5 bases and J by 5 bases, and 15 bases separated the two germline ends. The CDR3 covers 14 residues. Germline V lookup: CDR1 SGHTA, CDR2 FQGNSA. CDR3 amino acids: CASSGAIPGTEAFF. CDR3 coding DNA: TGTGCCAGCAGCGGAGCAATCCCTGGAACTGAAGCTTTCTTT.

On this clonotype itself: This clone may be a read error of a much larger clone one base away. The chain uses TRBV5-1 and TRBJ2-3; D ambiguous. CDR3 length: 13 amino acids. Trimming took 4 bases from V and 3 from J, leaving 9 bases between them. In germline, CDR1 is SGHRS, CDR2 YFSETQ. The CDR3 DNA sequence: TGCGCCAGCAGCGTGGCCCTGACAGATACGCAGTATTTT. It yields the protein CASSVALTDTQYF. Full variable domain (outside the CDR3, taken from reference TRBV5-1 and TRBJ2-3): KAGVTQTPRYLIKTRGQQVTLSCSPISGHRSVSWYQQTPGQGLQFLFEYFSETQRNKGNFPGRFSGRQFSNSRSEMNVSTLELGDSALYLCASSVALTDTQYFGPGTRLTVL.

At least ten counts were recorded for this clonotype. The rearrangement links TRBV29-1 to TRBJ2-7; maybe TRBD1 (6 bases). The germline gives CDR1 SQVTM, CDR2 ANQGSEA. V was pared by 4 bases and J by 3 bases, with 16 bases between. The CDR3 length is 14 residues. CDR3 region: CSVAVSLDSYEQYF. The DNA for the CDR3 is TGCAGCGTTGCCGTAAGTCTGGACAGCTACGAGCAGTACTTC.

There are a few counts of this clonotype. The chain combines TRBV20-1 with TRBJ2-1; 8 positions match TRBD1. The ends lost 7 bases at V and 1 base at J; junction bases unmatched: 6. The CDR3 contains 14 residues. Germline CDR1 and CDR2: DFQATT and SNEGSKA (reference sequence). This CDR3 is CSDKGQGSYNEQFF. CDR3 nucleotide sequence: TGCAGTGATAAAGGACAGGGATCCTACAATGAGCAGTTCTTC.

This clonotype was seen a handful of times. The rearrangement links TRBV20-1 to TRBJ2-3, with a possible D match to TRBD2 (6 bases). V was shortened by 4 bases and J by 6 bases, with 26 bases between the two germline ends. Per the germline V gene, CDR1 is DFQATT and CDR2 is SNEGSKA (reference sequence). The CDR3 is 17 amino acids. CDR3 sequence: CSAIVSGVLFEGDTQYF. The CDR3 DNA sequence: TGCAGTGCTATAGTTAGCGGCGTGTTATTTGAGGGCGATACGCAGTATTTT.

The DNA of the CDR3 is TGTGCCAGCAGCTTAGCGACACAGGGCTCTAAGGGCTACACCTTC. The encoded protein is CASSLATQGSKGYTF. This rearrangement joins TRBV7-9 to TRBJ1-2; possible D gene TRBD1, 6 bases. Germline V gene data show CDR1 as SEHNR and CDR2 as FQNEAQ (reference sequence). V was clipped by 0 bases and J by 8 bases, with 16 bases between them. The CDR3 is 15 residues long.

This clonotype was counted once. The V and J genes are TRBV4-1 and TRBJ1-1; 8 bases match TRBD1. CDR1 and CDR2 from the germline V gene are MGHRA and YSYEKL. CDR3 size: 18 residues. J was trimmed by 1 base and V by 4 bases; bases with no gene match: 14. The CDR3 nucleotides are TGCGCCAGCAGCCTATTCGGTACGATGACAGGGGCGAACACTGAAGCTTTCTTT. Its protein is CASSLFGTMTGANTEAFF.

Here the CDR3 reads CASSLSGPPQGSNYGYTF. The CDR3 DNA reads as TGTGCCAGCAGCTTATCAGGCCCCCCTCAGGGTTCAAACTATGGCTACACCTTC. The chain combines TRBV7-8 with TRBJ1-2; perhaps TRBD1 as D (5 bases). CDR3 size: 18 residues. Looked up from germline, CDR1 is SGHVS and CDR2 is FQNEAQ. V lost 2 bases and J lost 2, with 21 bases in between.

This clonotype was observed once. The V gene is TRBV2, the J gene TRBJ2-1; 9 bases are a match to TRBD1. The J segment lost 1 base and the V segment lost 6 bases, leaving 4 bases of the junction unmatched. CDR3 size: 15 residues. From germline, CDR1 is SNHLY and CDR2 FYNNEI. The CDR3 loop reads CASRYRGLSYNEQFF. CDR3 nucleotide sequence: TGTGCCAGCAGATACAGGGGGCTTTCCTACAATGAGCAGTTCTTC.

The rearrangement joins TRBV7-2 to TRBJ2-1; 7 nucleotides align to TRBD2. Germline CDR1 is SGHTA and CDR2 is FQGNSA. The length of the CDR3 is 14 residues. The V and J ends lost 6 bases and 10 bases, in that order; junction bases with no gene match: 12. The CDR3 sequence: CASRDLRGGNEQFF. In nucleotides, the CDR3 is TGTGCCAGCAGGGATCTAAGGGGAGGGAACGAGCAGTTCTTC.

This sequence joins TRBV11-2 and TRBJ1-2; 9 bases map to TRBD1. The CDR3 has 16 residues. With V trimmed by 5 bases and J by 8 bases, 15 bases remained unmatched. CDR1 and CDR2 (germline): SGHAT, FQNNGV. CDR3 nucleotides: TGTGCCAGCAGCCCTCACCCGGACAGGGGAAGCTACGGCTACACCTTC. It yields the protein CASSPHPDRGSYGYTF.

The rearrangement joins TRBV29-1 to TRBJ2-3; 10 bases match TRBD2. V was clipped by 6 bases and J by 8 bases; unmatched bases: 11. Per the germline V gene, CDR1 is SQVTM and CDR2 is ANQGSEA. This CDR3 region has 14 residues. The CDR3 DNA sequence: TGCAGCGTGGGGGGTAGCGGGGGGTCGATTACGCAGTATTTT. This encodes CSVGGSGGSITQYF.

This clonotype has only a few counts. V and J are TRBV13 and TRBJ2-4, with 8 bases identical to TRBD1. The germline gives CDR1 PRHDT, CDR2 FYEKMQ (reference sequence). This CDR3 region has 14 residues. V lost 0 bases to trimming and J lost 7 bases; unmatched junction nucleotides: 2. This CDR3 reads CASSLGRGPNIQYF. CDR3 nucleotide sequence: TGTGCCAGCAGCTTAGGCAGGGGGCCTAACATTCAGTACTTC.